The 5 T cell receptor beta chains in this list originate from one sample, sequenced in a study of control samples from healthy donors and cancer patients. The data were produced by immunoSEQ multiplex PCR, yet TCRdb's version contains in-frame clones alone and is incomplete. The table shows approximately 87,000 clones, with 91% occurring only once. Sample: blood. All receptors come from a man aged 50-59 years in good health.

CDR3 sequence reads: CASSSPRNTEAFF. CDR3 sequence (DNA): TGTGCCAGCAGCTCCCCCCGAAACACTGAAGCTTTCTTT. The chain carries TRBV7-8 and TRBJ1-1; D uncertain. V was trimmed by 4 bases and J by 2 bases, leaving 8 bases between them. Germline-derived CDR1 and CDR2 are SGHVS and FQNEAQ. The CDR3 extends over 13 amino acids.

The CDR3 DNA follows: TGTGCCAGCAGTAGTAAGGCTCTTAACTATGGCTACACCTTC. Its protein product is CASSSKALNYGYTF. The chain couples TRBV27 to TRBJ1-2; D ambiguous. Germline V lookup: CDR1 MNHEY, CDR2 SMNVEV (reference sequence). V shed 5 bases and J shed 1 base, with 11 bases lying between them. The CDR3 runs to 14 residues.

The CDR3 nucleotides read TGTGCCAGCAGCTTAACCGGGACAGGGGGCTCCTATAATTCACCCCTCCACTTT. It encodes CASSLTGTGGSYNSPLHF. This chain links TRBV7-6 with TRBJ1-6; 11 nucleotides match TRBD1. The CDR3 has 18 residues. Germline V gene sequence: CDR1 SGHVS, CDR2 FNYEAQ. The trim removed 2 bases at V and 0 bases at J, leaving 3 bases unmatched.

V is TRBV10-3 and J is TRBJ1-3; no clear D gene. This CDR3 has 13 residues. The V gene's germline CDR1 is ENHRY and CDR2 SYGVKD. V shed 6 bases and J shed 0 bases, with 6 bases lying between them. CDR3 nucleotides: TGTGCCATCAGAGTCAGCTCTGGAAACACCATATATTTT. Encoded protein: CAIRVSSGNTIYF.

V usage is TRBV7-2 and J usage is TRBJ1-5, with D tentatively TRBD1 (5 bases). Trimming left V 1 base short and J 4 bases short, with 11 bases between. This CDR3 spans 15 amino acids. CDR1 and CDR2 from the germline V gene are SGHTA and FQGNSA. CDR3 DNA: TGTGCCAGCAGCTTAGGCCGGGGCCTGAATCAGCCCCAGCATTTT. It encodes CASSLGRGLNQPQHF.